This T cell receptor beta chain derives from a study of OX40 agonist ivuxolimab in advanced cancers. Trimming took 5 bases from V and 8 from J; bases not matched to a gene: 5. There are 15 residues in the CDR3. Germline V gives CDR1 SGHTA, CDR2 FQGTGA. The data were produced by immunoSEQ multiplex PCR, yet TCRdb's version contains in-frame clones alone and is incomplete. The data show approximately 74,000 clones, approximately 92% seen once. Material: CD4+ or CD8+ T cells sorted from blood, obtained in a trial of the OX40 agonist ivuxolimab. The chain employs TRBV7-3 and TRBJ2-1; 14 bases align to TRBD2. The clonotype was recovered from an adult with an advanced solid tumor such as melanoma, head and neck, liver or kidney cancer. This chain's CDR3 is CASSQGLAGVDEQFF. The CDR3, as DNA: TGTGCCAGCAGCCAGGGACTAGCGGGAGTGGATGAGCAGTTCTTC.